Sequencing of this TCR beta chain was carried out in a study of regulatory T cells in long-lasting Graves disease. Overall study: The study enrolled newly diagnosed Graves' patients on antithyroid drugs under 3 months. The study, taken as a whole, reports: Among the persistent patients, 2,741 public clonotypes were shared, more than the 966 shared among new patients. Favoring TRBV28, TRBJ1-2 and TRBJ2-5 was a feature seen in persistent disease.

Time point indicated: newly diagnosed GD, antithyroid drugs for less than 3 months. PBMCs provided the RNA from which the TCR library was made. Patients of an endocrinology department in Xi'an, China, were included. The CDR3 sequence is 12 residues long. Germline CDR1 and CDR2: SGHVS and FNYEAQ. The V and J ends lost 5 bases and 10 bases respectively, with 11 bases between them. Both iRepertoire HTBI primers and Arm-PCR of CDR3 regions were used to build the TCR beta libraries. Using its own MiXCR run on the multiplex PCR reads, TCRdb lists one record per CDR3 protein. The data hold roughly 420,000 distinct CDR3 sequences, with about 14% observed a single time. A word on this clonotype: Its antigen is as yet unknown.

Sample: peripheral blood mononuclear cells (PBMCs), taken at new diagnosis, from a patient treated with antithyroid drugs. This TCR came from a female donor with Graves disease. The rearrangement joins TRBV7-6 to TRBJ1-4; D may be TRBD1 (5 bases). CDR3 protein: CASSPGAGKLFF. CDR3 sequence (DNA): TGTGCCAGCAGCCCTGGGGCGGGAAAACTGTTTTTT.